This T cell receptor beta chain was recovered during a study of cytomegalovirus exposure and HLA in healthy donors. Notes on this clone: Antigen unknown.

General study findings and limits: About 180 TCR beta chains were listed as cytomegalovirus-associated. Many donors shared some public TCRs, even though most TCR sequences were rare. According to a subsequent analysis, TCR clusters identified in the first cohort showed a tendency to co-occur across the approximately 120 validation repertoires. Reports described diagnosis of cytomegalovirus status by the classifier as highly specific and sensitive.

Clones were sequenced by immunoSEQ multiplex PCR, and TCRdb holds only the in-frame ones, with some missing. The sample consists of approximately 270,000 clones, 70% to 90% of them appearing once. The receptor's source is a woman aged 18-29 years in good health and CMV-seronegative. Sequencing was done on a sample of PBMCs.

The CDR3 here is CASSVGGGASSYEQYF. The CDR3 DNA follows: TGTGCCAGCAGCGTGGGGGGTGGGGCCAGCTCCTACGAGCAGTACTTC. The chain is built from TRBV9 and TRBJ2-7; D may be TRBD2 (6 bases). CDR1 is SGDLS and CDR2 is YYNGEE in the germline V gene. The CDR3 extends over 16 amino acids. Trimming shortened V by 2 bases and J by 0 bases, and 15 bases separated the two germline ends.